The TCR beta chain under discussion was sequenced for a study of shared clonotypes between healthy human individuals (dated by TCRdb to the early 2020s). Background for the entire study: The cohort comprised a couple of women and a few men aged 18 to 49 years. Per donor, three plates each were used for CD4 naive and CD4 memory, two for CD8 naive, and one for CD8 memory. To estimate repertoire size and how much clonotype sharing occurs between individuals, the study deeply sequenced the blood TCR repertoires of five healthy adults. To increase sequencing depth and limit assay-specific biases, TCR repertoire library preparation and sequencing were carried out by different laboratories using diverse techniques. Each donor's leukapheresis produced roughly between about 0.85 and 10 billion PBMCs.

TCR CDR3 regions were amplified from genomic DNA by multiplex PCR using the deep immunoSEQ assay. For each cell subset, the extracted genomic DNA was distributed evenly across all wells of several immunoSEQ 96-well plates, and each plate served as one replicate. Each replicate PCR for sorted subsets received approximately 220 ng genomic DNA, equal to about 30,000 T cell genomes. Purified libraries were quantified with a Qubit 3.0 fluorometer, sized on a Bioanalyzer 2100, and re-quantified with the KAPA Library Quantification kit. A separate single-read 150-cycle Illumina NextSeq 550 flow cell was used to sequence each immunoSEQ 96-well plate. As for the authors' bioinformatics: Because the immunoSEQ output included only junctional sequences and no quality scores, the filtering could not be the same as the filtering used for full-length reads. To assign V/J genes and CDR3, sequences were annotated against IMGT germline references using PyIR, a Python wrapper for IgBLAST v1.9. Any read was removed if the V/J assignment was weak (E-value above 1e-6), the CDR3 was missing, or the read contained stop codons, out-of-frame junctions, or ambiguous translated residues. V3J clonotypes were defined as sequences sharing an identical inferred V gene, J gene, and CDR3 amino acid sequence. Percentage overlap between repertoires was calculated by dividing the number of shared unique clonotypes by the size of the smaller repertoire. Repertoire richness was assessed with RTK rarefaction, the Chao1 estimator, and Recon v2.1 estimates of unobserved clonotypes. For all TCRbeta clonotypes obtained by the gDNA method from a handful of donors, generation probabilities were computed with OLGA. Drawn from immuneACCESS, this table holds only the in-frame rearrangements with V and J called that TCRdb kept. Clones are partly lost; checked studies trace under half to an unresolved V gene and leave the rest unexplained. V, J and clone size are those of that table, while D and trimming were read from the DNA. The sample records about 2.3 million clones, 93% of which are singletons. Together, the top ten hold 0.39% of the sample.

Trimming at the junction amounts to 1 base on V and 7 bases on J, and the germline ends lie 16 bases apart. Via the germline V gene, CDR1 is SGHTA and CDR2 FQGNSA. Inclusive of the bounding cysteine and phenylalanine, the CDR3 is 15 residues long. The only DNA kept is the CDR3, 45 bases in frame from the first base. Concerning this clone itself: This clone's antigen is unknown. There are no base qualities to consult, and no much larger clone falls within one base.

Donors were healthy HIV-negative adults with no recently reported acute infections or vaccinations. Every donor was a Caucasian adult living in Nashville, Tennessee, USA. CD4+ T cells were enriched by magnetic negative selection; naive cells were then positively selected on CD45RA, and the negative fraction formed the memory subset. Blood was obtained by leukapheresis, after which PBMCs were separated by Ficoll-Histopaque density gradient centrifugation and cryopreserved in liquid nitrogen vapor phase. Analytical flow cytometry was used to check the purity and quantity of every magnetically sorted T cell population. Each sorted fraction had its genomic DNA isolated and then quantified by UV absorbance on a Nanodrop 2000c. On the study overall, not on this receptor specifically: Estimated clonotype richness was generally larger for naive than for memory subsets. The small number of donors limited the genetic and exposure-history diversity represented. Only blood was sampled, and tissue TCR repertoires likely differ from those in blood. Pairwise subsampling led to the expectation that sequencing depth would affect the degree of clonotype sharing among donors. Sharing across a few donors was observed for around 4.8% of naive CD4, 3% to 3.5% of naive CD8, over 2% of memory CD4, and around 0.42% of memory CD8 clonotypes. Incomplete sequencing was indicated by rarefaction of sorted-subset datasets, despite the large sequencing depth. Clonotypes shared by all four sorted-subset donors showed higher generation probabilities than non-shared clonotypes.

Recombination connected TRBV7-2 to TRBJ2-5; tentative D gene TRBD1, with 6 bases matching. Sequenced: naive CD4+ T cells from PBMCs. The sample's cell subset or site label, in plain terms: CD45RA+ positively selected. This receptor was taken from a man between 18 and 29 years old in good health. Some clones in this sample may be carry-over from other donors' samples. The CDR3: CASSLVQGRIGTQYF. The nucleotide sequence reads as follows: TGTGCCAGCAGCTTAGTACAGGGTCGGATTGGGACCCAGTACTTC.